This record concerns one TCR beta chain sequence. Its antigen remains unknown. The entry originates in a study of radiotherapy plus CTLA-4 blockade in lung cancer. General study points: Tumor-origin TCR clones grew in blood after radiotherapy plus ipilimumab.

This CDR3 region has 16 residues. Trimming removed 0 bases at V and 1 base at J, with 10 bases between. Germline V gene sequence: CDR1 SGHTS, CDR2 YDEGEE. Produced via immunoSEQ multiplex PCR; TCRdb's table is partial and in-frame only. The table lists approximately 60,000 clones, 82% of them singletons. The receptor was isolated from a human donor with non-small cell lung cancer whose response to radiotherapy plus ipilimumab could not be evaluated. The chain links TRBV5-8 to TRBJ2-2, with D possibly matching TRBD2 (5 bases). The sequenced sample was peripheral blood, obtained from a patient treated with radiotherapy plus ipilimumab. CDR3 sequence (DNA): TGTGCCAGCAGCTTGGACGGACTTTGGAACACCGGGGAGCTGTTTTTT. Translated: CASSLDGLWNTGELFF.